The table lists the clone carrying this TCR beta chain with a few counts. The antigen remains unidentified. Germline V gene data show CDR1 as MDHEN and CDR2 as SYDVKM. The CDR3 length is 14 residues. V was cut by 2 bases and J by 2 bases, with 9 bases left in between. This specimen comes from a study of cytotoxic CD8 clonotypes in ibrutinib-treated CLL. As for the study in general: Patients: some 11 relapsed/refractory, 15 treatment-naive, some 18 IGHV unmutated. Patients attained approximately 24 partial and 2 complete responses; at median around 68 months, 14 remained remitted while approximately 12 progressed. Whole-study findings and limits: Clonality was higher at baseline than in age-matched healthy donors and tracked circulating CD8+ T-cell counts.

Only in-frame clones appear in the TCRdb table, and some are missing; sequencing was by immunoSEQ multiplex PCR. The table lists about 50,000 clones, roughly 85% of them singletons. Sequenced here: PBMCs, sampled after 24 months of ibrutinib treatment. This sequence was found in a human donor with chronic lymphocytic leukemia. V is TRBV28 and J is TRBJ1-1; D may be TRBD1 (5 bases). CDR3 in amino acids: CASSLAGFNTEAFF. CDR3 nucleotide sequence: TGTGCCAGCAGTTTAGCAGGGTTCAACACTGAAGCTTTCTTT.